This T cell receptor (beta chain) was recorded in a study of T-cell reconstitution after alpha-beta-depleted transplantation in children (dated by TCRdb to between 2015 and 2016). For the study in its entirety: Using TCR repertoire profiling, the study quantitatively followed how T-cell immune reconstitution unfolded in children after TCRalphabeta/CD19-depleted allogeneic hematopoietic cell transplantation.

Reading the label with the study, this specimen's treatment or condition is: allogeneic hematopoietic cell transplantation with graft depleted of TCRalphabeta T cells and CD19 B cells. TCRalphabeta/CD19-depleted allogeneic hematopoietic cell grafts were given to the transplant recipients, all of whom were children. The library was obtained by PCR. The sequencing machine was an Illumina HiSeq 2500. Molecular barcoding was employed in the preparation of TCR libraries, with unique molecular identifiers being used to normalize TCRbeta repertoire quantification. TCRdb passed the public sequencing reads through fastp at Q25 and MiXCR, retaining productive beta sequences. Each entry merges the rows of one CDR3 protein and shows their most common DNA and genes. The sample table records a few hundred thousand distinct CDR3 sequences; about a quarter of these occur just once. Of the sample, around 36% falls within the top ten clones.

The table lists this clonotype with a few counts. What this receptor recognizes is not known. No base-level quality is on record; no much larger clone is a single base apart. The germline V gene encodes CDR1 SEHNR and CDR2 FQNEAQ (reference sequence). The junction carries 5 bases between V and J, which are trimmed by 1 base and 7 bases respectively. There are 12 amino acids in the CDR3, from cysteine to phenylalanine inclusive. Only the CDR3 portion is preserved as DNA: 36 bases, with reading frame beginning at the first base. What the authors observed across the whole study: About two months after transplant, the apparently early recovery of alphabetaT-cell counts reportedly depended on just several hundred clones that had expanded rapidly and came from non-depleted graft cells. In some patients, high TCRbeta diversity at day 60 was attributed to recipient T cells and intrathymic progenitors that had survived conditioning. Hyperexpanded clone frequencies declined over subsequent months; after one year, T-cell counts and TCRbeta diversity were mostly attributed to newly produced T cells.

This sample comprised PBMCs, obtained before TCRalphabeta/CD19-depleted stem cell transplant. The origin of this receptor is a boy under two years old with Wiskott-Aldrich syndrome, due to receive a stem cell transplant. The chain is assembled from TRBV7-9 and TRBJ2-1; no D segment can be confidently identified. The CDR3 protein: CASSLGENEQFF. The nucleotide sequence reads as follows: TGTGCCAGCAGCTTAGGGGAAAATGAGCAGTTCTTC.